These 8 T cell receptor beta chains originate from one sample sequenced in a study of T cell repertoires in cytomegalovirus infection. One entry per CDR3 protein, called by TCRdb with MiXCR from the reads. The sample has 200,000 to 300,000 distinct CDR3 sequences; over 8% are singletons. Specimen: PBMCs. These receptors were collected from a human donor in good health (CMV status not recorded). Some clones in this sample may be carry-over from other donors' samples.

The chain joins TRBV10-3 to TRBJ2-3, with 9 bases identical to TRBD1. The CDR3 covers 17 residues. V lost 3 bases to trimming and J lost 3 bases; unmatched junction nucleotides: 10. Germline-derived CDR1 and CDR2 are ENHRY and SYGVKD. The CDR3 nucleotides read TGTGCCATCAGTGACTCGCGGACAGGGGCGGGGACAGATACGCAGTATTTT. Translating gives CAISDSRTGAGTDTQYF.

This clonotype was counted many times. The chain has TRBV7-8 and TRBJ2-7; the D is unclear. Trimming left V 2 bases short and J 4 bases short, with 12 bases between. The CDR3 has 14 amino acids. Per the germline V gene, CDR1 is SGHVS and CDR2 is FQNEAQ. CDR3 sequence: CASSLIGRGYEQYF. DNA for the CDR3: TGTGCCAGCAGCTTAATAGGTCGAGGATACGAGCAGTACTTC.

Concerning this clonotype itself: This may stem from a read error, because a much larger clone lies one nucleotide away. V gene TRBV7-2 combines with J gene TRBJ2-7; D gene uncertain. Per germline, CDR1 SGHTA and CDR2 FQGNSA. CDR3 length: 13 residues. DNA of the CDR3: TGTGCCAGCACTGACCTCCTTACCTACGAGCAGCACTTC. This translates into CASTDLLTYEQHF.

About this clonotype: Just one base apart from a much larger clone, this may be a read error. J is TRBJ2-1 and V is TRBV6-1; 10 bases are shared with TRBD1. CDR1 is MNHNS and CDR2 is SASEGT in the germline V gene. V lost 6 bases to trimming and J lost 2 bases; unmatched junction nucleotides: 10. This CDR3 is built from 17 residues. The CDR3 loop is CASSFPRDRGPYNEQFF. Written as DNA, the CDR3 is TGTGCCAGCAGCTTCCCCCGGGACAGGGGTCCCTACAATGAGCAGTTCTTC.

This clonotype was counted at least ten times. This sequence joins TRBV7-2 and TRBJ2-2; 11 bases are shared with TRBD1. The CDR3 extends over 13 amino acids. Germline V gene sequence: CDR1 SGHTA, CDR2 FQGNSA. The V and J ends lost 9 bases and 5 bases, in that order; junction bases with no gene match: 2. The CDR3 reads CARGTGGTGELFF. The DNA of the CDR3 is TGTGCCAGGGGGACAGGGGGGACCGGGGAGCTGTTTTTT.

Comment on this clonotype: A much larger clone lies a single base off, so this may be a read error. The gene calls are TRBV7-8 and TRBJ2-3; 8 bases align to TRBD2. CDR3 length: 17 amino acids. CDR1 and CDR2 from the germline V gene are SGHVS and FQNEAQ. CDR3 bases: TGTGCCAGCAGCTCAGCCGGGCTAGCGGGTCTGACAGGTACGCAGTATTTT. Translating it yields CASSSAGLAGLTGTQYF.

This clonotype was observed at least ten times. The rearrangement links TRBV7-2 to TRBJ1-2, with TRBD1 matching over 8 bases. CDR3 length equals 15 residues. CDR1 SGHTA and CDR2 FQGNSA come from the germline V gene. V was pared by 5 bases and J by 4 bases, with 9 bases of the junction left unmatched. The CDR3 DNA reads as TGTGCCAGCAGCCCGGGGGACAGGAGGTCCTATGGCTACACCTTC. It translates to CASSPGDRRSYGYTF.

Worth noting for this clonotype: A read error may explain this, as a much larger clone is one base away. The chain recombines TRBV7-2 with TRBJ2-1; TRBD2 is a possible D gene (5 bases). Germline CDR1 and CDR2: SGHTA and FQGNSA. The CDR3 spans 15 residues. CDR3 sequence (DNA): TGTGCCAGCGGCTTAGTGGGGAGCTCCTACAATGAGCAGTTCTTC. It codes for CASGLVGSSYNEQFF.